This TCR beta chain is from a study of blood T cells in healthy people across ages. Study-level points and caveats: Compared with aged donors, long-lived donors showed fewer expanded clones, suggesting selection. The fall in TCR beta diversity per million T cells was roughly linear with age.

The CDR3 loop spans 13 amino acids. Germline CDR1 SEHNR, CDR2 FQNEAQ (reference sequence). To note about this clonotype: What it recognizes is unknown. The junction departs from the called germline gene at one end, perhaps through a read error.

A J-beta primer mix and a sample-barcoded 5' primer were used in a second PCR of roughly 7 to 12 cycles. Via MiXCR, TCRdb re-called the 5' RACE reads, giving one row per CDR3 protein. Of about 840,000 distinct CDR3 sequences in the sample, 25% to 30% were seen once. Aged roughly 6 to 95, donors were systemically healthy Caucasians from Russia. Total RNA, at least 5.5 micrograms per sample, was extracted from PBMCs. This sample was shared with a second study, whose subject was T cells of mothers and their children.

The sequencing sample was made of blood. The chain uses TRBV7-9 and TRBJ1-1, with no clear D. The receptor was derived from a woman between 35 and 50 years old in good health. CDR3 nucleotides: TGTACCAGCAGCCTAGAGCCTAACACTGAAGCTTTCTTT. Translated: CTSSLEPNTEAFF.